This TCR beta chain was found in a study of blood T cell repertoires in COVID-19. Background on the study: Acute and convalescent COVID-19 samples came from the United States, Italy and Spain. Sources were T cells, B-cell-depleted T cells, or PBMCs; the material itself was cDNA or gDNA.

The length of the CDR3 is 17 residues. V shed 2 bases and J shed 6 bases, with 20 bases lying between them. Germline V CDR1 and CDR2: SGHRS, YFSETQ. Generated by immunoSEQ multiplex PCR, the TCRdb table keeps only in-frame clones and is missing some. The sample records 650,000 to 800,000 clones, about 87% being singletons. The TCR originated in a woman aged 18-29 years with acute or convalescent COVID-19. The chain is built from TRBV5-1 and TRBJ2-2; D is undetermined. Sequenced sample: peripheral blood. In DNA, the CDR3 is TGCGCCAGCAGCTTTAGTTTAGCTTGGCCTACGGCCGGGGAGCTGTTTTTT. It encodes CASSFSLAWPTAGELFF.